These 8 T cell receptor beta chains came from one sample sequenced in a study of T cells in Graves' hyperthyroidism and ophthalmopathy. RNA transcripts provided the source from which TCR beta CDR3 regions were amplified. Using the HTBI primer set, a first-round RT-PCR was run on the TCR CDR3. TCRdb called the multiplex PCR reads again in MiXCR, with one record for every CDR3 protein. In the table there are about 640,000 distinct CDR3 sequences, less than 25% of which are singletons. Sequencing was carried out using blood. All receptors derive from a man aged 30 to 39 with Graves' ophthalmopathy.

The genes are TRBV27 and TRBJ2-6, with 12 positions matching TRBD2. CDR1 and CDR2 (germline): MNHEY, SMNVEV (reference sequence). The CDR3 loop spans 19 amino acids. Trimming cost V 6 bases and J 0 bases; bases outside gene matches: 9. CDR3 DNA sequence: TGTGCCAGCAGCCTCCGGACTAGCGGGGTTGGCTCTGGGGCCAACGTCCTGACTTTC. Translating gives CASSLRTSGVGSGANVLTF.

In its sample, this clonotype was seen many times. DNA of the CDR3: TGTGCCAGCAGTTTAAGGGACAGGGTGAACACTGAAGCTTTCTTT. It specifies CASSLRDRVNTEAFF. The rearrangement uses TRBV28 and TRBJ1-1; 9 bases agree with TRBD1. The CDR3 sequence is 15 residues long. J was trimmed by 0 bases and V by 2 bases; bases with no gene match: 1. Germline V gene lookup returns CDR1 MDHEN and CDR2 SYDVKM.

This clonotype was observed many times. V and J are TRBV7-8 and TRBJ2-4, with 7 bases matching TRBD1. Germline V gene sequence: CDR1 SGHVS, CDR2 FQNEAQ. The CDR3 length is 17 residues. V dropped 0 bases and J dropped 6; count of bases not matched to a gene: 11. CDR3 in amino acids: CASSLAGQALGGNIQYF. As DNA, the CDR3 is TGTGCCAGCAGCTTAGCCGGACAGGCGTTGGGTGGAAACATTCAGTACTTC.

A few counts support this clonotype. The V call is TRBV13, the J call TRBJ1-1; TRBD1 is a possible D gene (5 bases). The CDR3 is made up of 16 amino acids. V was clipped by 4 bases and J by 0 bases, with 15 bases between them. Germline V gene data show CDR1 as PRHDT and CDR2 as FYEKMQ (reference sequence). The CDR3 loop is CASSSPAGTVNTEAFF. The CDR3 DNA is TGTGCCAGCAGCTCCCCGGCAGGGACGGTGAACACTGAAGCTTTCTTT.

CDR3 bases: TGTGCCAGCAGCTCCCTGGGACTAGAAGAGACCCAGTACTTC. It translates to CASSSLGLEETQYF. The chain combines TRBV28 with TRBJ2-5; TRBD2 agrees at 8 bases. Germline V gene lookup returns CDR1 MDHEN and CDR2 SYDVKM. The CDR3 is 14 residues long. The ends lost 6 bases at V and 3 bases at J; junction bases unmatched: 6.

The rearrangement links TRBV2 to TRBJ2-4, with D maybe TRBD1 (5 bases). V dropped 9 bases and J dropped 0 bases, with 12 bases sitting between them. Germline-derived CDR1 and CDR2 are SNHLY and FYNNEI. This CDR3 is built from 14 residues. CDR3 DNA: TGTGCCAGTTATGACAGATTAGCCAAAAACATTCAGTACTTC. This encodes CASYDRLAKNIQYF.

The chain employs TRBV20-1 and TRBJ1-5, with D uncertain. The CDR3 runs 15 residues. The germline V and J ends were trimmed by 3 bases and 1 base, with 13 bases remaining between them. Germline lookup yields CDR1 DFQATT and CDR2 SNEGSKA (reference sequence). This CDR3 is CSASYEGRSNQPQHF. The CDR3 region has the DNA TGCAGTGCTAGCTATGAGGGTAGGAGCAATCAGCCCCAGCATTTT.

This clonotype was seen repeatedly, ten times or more. The rearrangement uses TRBV7-6 and TRBJ2-1; 9 nucleotides agree with TRBD2. The germline CDR1 and CDR2 sequences are SGHVS and FNYEAQ. The CDR3 covers 18 residues. With 2 bases clipped from V and 6 bases from J, the junction kept 14 bases outside the gene matches. CDR3 protein: CASSLPVWREGQGNEQFF. In nucleotides, the CDR3 is TGTGCCAGCAGCTTACCCGTATGGCGGGAGGGCCAAGGCAATGAGCAGTTCTTC.